These T cell receptor beta chains were read from a single sample in a study of blood T cell repertoires in COVID-19. The assay was immunoSEQ multiplex PCR, and TCRdb's table has in-frame clones only and misses some. The sample yields roughly 330,000 clones, more than 75% seen once. Source material: PBMCs or T cells enriched from blood (not recorded which). The receptors originated from a woman under 30 who had recovered from COVID-19. Both conserved end residues are part of each CDR3. Each record gives: CDR3 DNA, CDR3 protein, CDR3 length, clone size, V gene, J gene, D gene. D genes are given only for firm matches. Rows give clone size only sometimes, using once, few, many, or a class for an expanded clone.

TGTGCCAGTAGTATGCAAAGTCCGGAGGGGACTGAAGCTTTCTTT	CASSMQSPEGTEAFF	15	-	TRBV19	TRBJ1-1	-
TGCGCCAGCAGCCAAGTGGGGGGAAGGCAACGCAATCAGCCCCAGCATTTT	CASSQVGGRQRNQPQHF	17	-	TRBV4-1	TRBJ1-5	-
TGTGCCAGCAGGCGGACAGGGGGCAATGAGCAGTTCTTC	CASRRTGGNEQFF	13	-	TRBV27	TRBJ2-1	TRBD1
TGTGCCAGCAGTCCCGGGACAGACTGGTATGGCTACACCTTC	CASSPGTDWYGYTF	14	-	TRBV6-1	TRBJ1-2	TRBD1
TGTGCCAGCAGTTCGGGACAGGGATATGGCTACACCTTC	CASSSGQGYGYTF	13	-	TRBV27	TRBJ1-2	TRBD1
TGTGCCAGCAGTTGGGGAGGGCAGCAGCCCCAGCATTTT	CASSWGGQQPQHF	13	-	TRBV12-3/TRBV12-4	TRBJ1-5	-
TGTGCCAGCAGCGAAAGCAACACCATATATTTT	CASSESNTIYF	11	-	TRBV9	TRBJ1-3	-
TGTGCCAGCAGCGTATTGGACGGAGGAGGCTACGAGCAGTACTTC	CASSVLDGGGYEQYF	15	-	TRBV9	TRBJ2-7	-
TGCGCCAGCAGCTTGGGCTCTAGCGGGGAAGAGACCCAGTACTTC	CASSLGSSGEETQYF	15	once	TRBV5-1	TRBJ2-5	TRBD2
TGTGCCAGCACCTACGGCCCGTACAGGGTCGATGAGCAGTTCTTC	CASTYGPYRVDEQFF	15	-	TRBV6-5	TRBJ2-1	-
TGTGCCATCGGTTCCGGTTTGAACACTGAAGCTTTCTTT	CAIGSGLNTEAFF	13	-	TRBV10-3	TRBJ1-1	-
TGTGCCAGCAGTAAGACAGGGCCGAACACTGAAGCTTTCTTT	CASSKTGPNTEAFF	14	-	TRBV27	TRBJ1-1	TRBD1
TGTGCCAGCAGCGTCGTAGGAGTCCCGGCTGAAGCTTTCTTT	CASSVVGVPAEAFF	14	-	TRBV9	TRBJ1-1	-
TGTGCCAGTAGCCCTAGGGGGGGGGCAGGCAGCAATCAGCCCCAGCATTTT	CASSPRGGAGSNQPQHF	17	-	TRBV19	TRBJ1-5	-
TGTGCCAGCAGCTGGTATCAGGGGGATCAGCCCCAGCATTTT	CASSWYQGDQPQHF	14	few	TRBV5-4	TRBJ1-5	TRBD1
TGTGCCAGCAGCGTCGGCACCGGGGAGCTGTTTTTT	CASSVGTGELFF	12	-	TRBV9	TRBJ2-2	-
TGTGCCAGCAGATCTTCGACAGACATCCAAGAGACCCAGTACTTC	CASRSSTDIQETQYF	15	-	TRBV27	TRBJ2-5	-
TGTGCCAGCAGTGAACTGTGGGACAGGGGGCAGCCCCAGCATTTT	CASSELWDRGQPQHF	15	-	TRBV6-1	TRBJ1-5	TRBD1
TGTGCCAGCAGCACCGCGGGAGGTGGGTACGAGCAGTACTTC	CASSTAGGGYEQYF	14	-	TRBV19	TRBJ2-7	TRBD2
TGTGCCAGCAGCCGACCCGGGACAGGGGATGAAAAACTGTTTTTT	CASSRPGTGDEKLFF	15	-	TRBV3-1/TRBV3-2	TRBJ1-4	TRBD1
TGCGCCAGCAGCTTGGGCGTCGGAGATACGCAGTATTTT	CASSLGVGDTQYF	13	-	TRBV5-1	TRBJ2-3	-
TGCGCCAGCACCAGACTAGCGGGGGTCCACGAGCAGTACTTC	CASTRLAGVHEQYF	14	-	TRBV5-1	TRBJ2-7	TRBD2
TGTGCCAGCAGCCAAGATCAGGGTGGAAATGAGCAGTTCTTC	CASSQDQGGNEQFF	14	-	TRBV4-2	TRBJ2-1	-